Each of the 16 T cell receptor beta chains below was sequenced from the same sample in a study of OX40 agonist ivuxolimab in advanced cancers. Library construction relied on the immunoSEQ multiplex PCR assay. TCRdb stores this immuneACCESS table with in-frame sequences only. Part of the clones is absent; in the studies checked, under half of the shortfall reflects unresolved V genes, and no reason is known for the rest. The sample contains tens of thousands of clones, about nine tenths of them found a single time. Jointly, the top ten make up about 4% of the sample. This sample comprised CD4+ or CD8+ T cells sorted from blood, obtained in a trial of the OX40 agonist ivuxolimab. Every receptor here comes from an adult with an advanced solid tumor such as melanoma, head and neck, liver or kidney cancer.

Here the CDR3 reads CASIGDGVGTGELFF. The CDR3 DNA reads TGCGCCAGCATCGGGGATGGGGTCGGCACCGGGGAGCTGTTTTTT. The genes are TRBV5-1 and TRBJ2-2; a possible D gene is TRBD2 (5 bases). CDR3 size: 15 residues. V was clipped by 6 bases and J by 4 bases, with 16 bases between them. Per germline, CDR1 SGHRS and CDR2 YFSETQ.

The rearrangement uses TRBV5-1 and TRBJ2-3; no clear D. CDR3 size: 14 residues. Germline V gives CDR1 SGHRS, CDR2 YFSETQ. The V gene lost 0 bases and the J gene lost 2 bases, with 7 bases spanning the gap. The CDR3 region is CASSLEQYTDTQYF. CDR3 coding DNA: TGCGCCAGCAGCTTGGAACAGTACACAGATACGCAGTATTTT.

The V call is TRBV7-9, the J call TRBJ2-2; a possible D gene is TRBD2 (5 bases). With 3 bases removed from V and 8 bases from J, the gap between germline ends came to 13 bases. Germline lookup yields CDR1 SEHNR and CDR2 FQNEAQ (reference sequence). The CDR3 covers 14 residues. This CDR3 reads CASSLDWGNGELFF. CDR3 DNA: TGTGCCAGCAGCTTGGACTGGGGTAATGGGGAGCTGTTTTTT. The full variable domain, rest sourced from reference TRBV7-9 and TRBJ2-2, is DTGVSQNPRHKITKRGQNVTFRCDPISEHNRLYWYRQTLGQGPEFLTYFQNEAQLEKSRLLSDRFSAERPKGSFSTLEIQRTEQGDSAMYLCASSLDWGNGELFFGEGSRLTVL.

This rearrangement joins TRBV4-3 to TRBJ2-5; D is possibly TRBD1 (6 bases). Germline loops: CDR1 LGHNA, CDR2 YSLEER. With 0 bases removed from V and 1 base from J, the gap between germline ends came to 12 bases. The CDR3 sequence is 16 residues long. The CDR3 nucleotides are TGCGCCAGCAGCCAAGACAAGGGGGTCCTCCAAGAGACCCAGTACTTC. As protein: CASSQDKGVLQETQYF.

The V and J genes are TRBV6-6 and TRBJ2-7, with no clear D. The CDR3 runs to 11 residues. The germline V gene encodes CDR1 MNHNY and CDR2 SVGAGI (reference sequence). V lost 8 bases and J 4 bases, leaving 9 bases between the germline ends. The CDR3, as DNA: TGTGCCAGCTCCCAGAGTTACGAGCAGTACTTC. Translating gives CASSQSYEQYF.

V usage is TRBV19 and J usage is TRBJ2-5, with D tentatively TRBD1 or TRBD2 (5 bases each). From germline, CDR1 is LNHDA and CDR2 SQIVND (reference sequence). The CDR3 has 15 amino acids. V lost 1 base and J lost 4, with 13 bases in between. CDR3 sequence reads: CASSIGYWGTETQYF. DNA of the CDR3: TGTGCCAGTAGTATAGGGTATTGGGGGACAGAGACCCAGTACTTC.

CDR3 in amino acids: CASSLTSGVTDTQYF. The CDR3 DNA follows: TGTGCCAGCAGCTTAACTAGCGGGGTCACAGATACGCAGTATTTT. The chain is built from TRBV7-3 and TRBJ2-3; 8 positions match TRBD2. J was trimmed by 2 bases and V by 0 bases; bases with no gene match: 1. The germline gives CDR1 SGHTA, CDR2 FQGTGA. The CDR3 has 15 amino acids.

The gene calls are TRBV28 and TRBJ1-1; the D gene is possibly TRBD1 (5 bases). The CDR3 covers 16 residues. CDR1 is MDHEN and CDR2 is SYDVKM in the germline V gene. V gave up 2 bases and J gave up 1 base, with 14 bases separating them. CDR3 sequence: CASSLILGRRNTEAFF. CDR3 coding DNA: TGTGCCAGCAGTTTAATTTTGGGACGTAGGAACACTGAAGCTTTCTTT.

The chain joins TRBV27 to TRBJ1-2; D gene ambiguous. From germline, CDR1 is MNHEY and CDR2 SMNVEV (reference sequence). Trimming removed 5 bases at V and 4 bases at J, with 23 bases between. The CDR3 spans 17 residues. The CDR3 nucleotides read TGTGCCAGCAGTCCGACTGTCGACGGAATAACTTCCTATGGCTACACCTTC. Residues: CASSPTVDGITSYGYTF.

V usage is TRBV5-5 and J usage is TRBJ2-3, with TRBD1 identical over 9 bases. The CDR3 spans 18 residues. Trimming cost V 1 base and J 3 bases; bases outside gene matches: 12. Germline CDR1 is SGHKS and CDR2 is YYEKEE (reference sequence). DNA for the CDR3: TGTGCCAGCAGCTTGTTATCGCCCGGGACAGGGAGGACAGATACGCAGTATTTT. Its protein product is CASSLLSPGTGRTDTQYF.

The rearrangement links TRBV4-1 to TRBJ1-4; the match to TRBD1 covers 7 bases. Germline V gene lookup returns CDR1 MGHRA and CDR2 YSYEKL. The trim removed 1 base at V and 8 bases at J, leaving 10 bases unmatched. CDR3 length: 16 residues. DNA for the CDR3: TGCGCCAGCAGCCAAGTCGGACAGGCCGGGAGGGAAAAACTGTTTTTT. This codes for CASSQVGQAGREKLFF.

Notes on this clone: This specimen includes other DNA sequences encoding the same CDR3. The rearrangement links TRBV4-1 to TRBJ1-1; no definite D call. The CDR3 is made up of 13 amino acids. CDR1 is MGHRA and CDR2 is YSYEKL in the germline V gene. V lost 4 bases, J lost 2 bases, and 8 bases lay in between. The CDR3 coding sequence is TGCGCCAGCAGCCCACGCGGAAACACTGAAGCTTTCTTT. It codes for CASSPRGNTEAFF.

This rearrangement joins TRBV29-1 to TRBJ2-1; D remains unclear. In germline, CDR1 is SQVTM, CDR2 ANQGSEA. V gave up 4 bases and J gave up 8 bases, with 6 bases separating them. There are 10 residues in the CDR3. The CDR3 protein is CSVVQDEQFF. In DNA, the CDR3 is TGCAGCGTTGTCCAGGATGAGCAGTTCTTC.

The table lists this clone with a count of one. V and J are TRBV15 and TRBJ2-3; TRBD2 is a possible D gene (6 bases). CDR3 length: 15 amino acids. The V end lost 0 bases, the J end lost 8 bases, and 15 bases lay between the germline ends. The V gene's germline CDR1 is LNHNV and CDR2 YYDKDF (reference sequence). Here the CDR3 DNA reads TGTGCCACCAGCAGAGATACCGGGGGACTCGGTACGCAGTATTTT. Its translation is CATSRDTGGLGTQYF.

V is TRBV27 and J is TRBJ1-1; 8 positions match TRBD1. Germline CDR1 and CDR2: MNHEY and SMNVEV (reference sequence). V shed 7 bases, J shed 1 base, and the junction held 8 bases outside the gene matches. The CDR3 length is 15 residues. CDR3 in DNA: TGTGCCAGCACCCAGGACAGGGCGGGGAACACTGAAGCTTTCTTT. The encoded protein is CASTQDRAGNTEAFF.

V is TRBV28 and J is TRBJ2-1; TRBD2 aligns across 8 bases. The CDR3 spans 18 residues. Germline V gene sequence: CDR1 MDHEN, CDR2 SYDVKM. J lost 6 bases, V lost 6 bases, and 19 bases had no gene match. CDR3 in DNA: TGTGCCAGCAGCCGGGGGGGGCCCGGGACTAGGCTCGGCAATGAGCAGTTCTTC. Translation gives CASSRGGPGTRLGNEQFF.